These 5 T cell receptor beta chains came from one sample sequenced in a study of blood T cells in healthy people across ages. The second PCR ran about 6 to 12 cycles with a sample-barcoded 5' primer and J-beta primers. From the 5' RACE reads, TCRdb called clonotypes with MiXCR, one entry per CDR3 protein. The data show around 990,000 distinct CDR3 sequences, around two fifths seen once. What was sequenced was blood. The receptor source for this set is a man between 18 and 35 years old in good health.

In the case of this clonotype: A much more abundant neighbour one base away suggests this may be a read error. The chain combines TRBV3-1 with TRBJ2-1; a possible D gene is TRBD2 (6 bases). The J call may be wrong; the DNA end is better matched by TRBJ2-7. The CDR3 runs 15 residues. Per germline, CDR1 LGHDT and CDR2 YNNKEL (reference sequence). CDR3 loop: CASSQDGQDYNEQYF. As DNA, the CDR3 is TGTGCCAGCAGCCAAGATGGCCAGGACTACAATGAGCAGTACTTC.

The chain links TRBV29-1 to TRBJ2-1; 7 bases agree with TRBD2. This CDR3 has 12 amino acids. With 3 bases clipped from V and 9 bases from J, the junction kept 5 bases outside the gene matches. Germline values: CDR1 SQVTM, CDR2 ANQGSEA. The CDR3 DNA follows: TGCAGCGTTGAGGGGGGGGGGACTGAGCAGTTCTTC. Encoded protein: CSVEGGGTEQFF.

The rearrangement uses TRBV6-2 or TRBV6-3 and TRBJ2-1, with a possible D match to TRBD1 (5 bases). The length of the CDR3 is 12 residues. Trimming took 8 bases from V and 7 from J, leaving 12 bases between them. Per germline, CDR1 MNHEY and CDR2 SVGEGT. This CDR3 reads CASQGSLNEQFF. DNA for the CDR3: TGTGCCAGCCAGGGCTCGTTGAATGAGCAGTTCTTC.

This clonotype was found a few times. The CDR3 sequence is CASSLGRRSDTQYF. The CDR3 nucleotides are TGTGCCAGCAGCTTGGGCCGACGCTCAGATACGCAGTATTTT. The gene calls are TRBV7-2 and TRBJ2-3; D gene unclear. Germline CDR1 SGHTA, CDR2 FQGNSA. The V end was cut by 3 bases, the J end by 4 bases, with 11 bases between. The length of the CDR3 is 14 residues.

This clonotype was counted a few times. This sequence joins TRBV4-1 and TRBJ1-5; D is undetermined. V lost 0 bases and J lost 11, with 14 bases in between. Germline assignment: CDR1 MGHRA and CDR2 YSYEKL. The CDR3 totals 14 residues. The CDR3 loop is CASSQDREVRTQHF. The CDR3 bases are TGCGCCAGCAGCCAAGATCGAGAGGTCCGGACCCAGCATTTT.